This entry lists 10 T cell receptor beta chains sequenced from one sample in a study of T-cell reconstitution after alpha-beta-depleted transplantation in children. Unique molecular identifiers were built into the TCRbeta library. TCRdb reanalysed the PCR reads using MiXCR and keeps one entry per CDR3 protein. The sample lists about 250,000 distinct CDR3 sequences; 20% to 30% were seen once. This specimen was PBMCs, mostly from graft donor cells, taken 360 days after TCRalphabeta/CD19-depleted stem cell transplant. These receptors were taken from a female patient between 2 and 15 years old who had a stem cell transplant for congenital amegakaryocytic thrombocytopenia, so the T cells may come from the graft donor.

This clonotype was counted between two and nine times. This chain joins TRBV6-1 and TRBJ1-1; D is perhaps TRBD1 (5 bases). The CDR3 contains 14 residues. CDR1 and CDR2 from the germline V gene are MNHNS and SASEGT. V lost 7 bases to trimming and J lost 0 bases, with 12 bases between them. The CDR3, as DNA: TGTGCCAGCACTAGGGGTCCCATGAACACTGAAGCTTTCTTT. Its translation: CASTRGPMNTEAFF.

The V and J genes are TRBV5-1 and TRBJ1-4; D ambiguous. This CDR3 region has 13 residues. V was shortened by 4 bases and J by 5 bases, with 9 bases between the two germline ends. From germline, CDR1 is SGHRS and CDR2 YFSETQ. CDR3 region: CASSPRENEKLFF. The CDR3 DNA sequence: TGCGCCAGCAGCCCCCGGGAGAATGAAAAACTGTTTTTT. Full variable domain (outside the CDR3, taken from reference TRBV5-1 and TRBJ1-4): KAGVTQTPRYLIKTRGQQVTLSCSPISGHRSVSWYQQTPGQGLQFLFEYFSETQRNKGNFPGRFSGRQFSNSRSEMNVSTLELGDSALYLCASSPRENEKLFFGSGTQLSVL.

J is TRBJ2-5 and V is TRBV12-3 or TRBV12-4; D gene ambiguous. Trimming took 2 bases from V and 3 from J, leaving 10 bases between them. The CDR3 length is 14 residues. The CDR3 DNA reads as TGTGCCAGCAGTTTAAGTCCGATAAAAGAGACCCAGTACTTC. This encodes CASSLSPIKETQYF.

Only a few counts were recorded for this clonotype. V usage is TRBV6-2 or TRBV6-3 and J usage is TRBJ1-5, with TRBD1 matching 8 bases. Germline V gene sequence: CDR1 MNHEY, CDR2 SVGEGT. This CDR3 has 15 amino acids. With V trimmed by 2 bases and J by 3 bases, 3 bases remained unmatched. The CDR3 sequence: CASSYNQGANQPQHF. The CDR3 DNA sequence: TGTGCCAGCAGTTACAATCAGGGGGCCAATCAGCCCCAGCATTTT.

The sample holds a few counts of this clonotype. The rearrangement links TRBV29-1 to TRBJ1-2; a weak D match, TRBD1 (5 bases). CDR1 is SQVTM, CDR2 ANQGSEA, per germline. This CDR3 spans 12 amino acids. The CDR3 bases are TGCAGTTTTGGTCAGGGTGACTATGGCTACACCTTC. Its translation is CSFGQGDYGYTF.

This clonotype came up many times. The genes are TRBV4-1 and TRBJ2-7, with 9 bases lining up with TRBD1. Looked up from germline, CDR1 is MGHRA and CDR2 is YSYEKL. CDR3 length: 14 amino acids. V was clipped by 4 bases and J by 0 bases; unmatched bases: 1. The CDR3 DNA follows: TGCGCCAGCAGCCGGGACAGGGCCTCCTACGAGCAGTACTTC. Translated: CASSRDRASYEQYF.

The genes are TRBV10-3 and TRBJ2-5; no definite D call. Germline CDR1 ENHRY, CDR2 SYGVKD. The V gene lost 6 bases and the J gene lost 2 bases, with 19 bases spanning the gap. This CDR3 contains 16 residues. The CDR3 reads CAISPSAALGQETQYF. The CDR3 bases are TGTGCCATCAGCCCTTCGGCGGCGCTAGGGCAAGAGACCCAGTACTTC.

Worth noting for this clonotype: This may stem from a read error, because a much larger clone lies one nucleotide away. The chain joins TRBV4-2 to TRBJ2-1; 10 bases are shared with TRBD2. Losses at the gene ends were 3 bases for V and 2 bases for J; bases not matched to a gene: 4. Germline CDR1 reads LGHNA; CDR2 reads YNFKEQ. This CDR3 has 16 amino acids. CDR3 coding DNA: TGTGCCAGCAGCCATAATAGCGGGAGGCCCTACAATGAGCAGTTCTTC. It yields the protein CASSHNSGRPYNEQFF.

This chain connects TRBV24-1 to TRBJ2-3; D may be TRBD1 (5 bases). Per germline, CDR1 KGHDR and CDR2 SFDVKD. The CDR3 covers 13 residues. The V and J ends lost 9 bases and 1 base respectively, with 10 bases between them. The CDR3 coding sequence is TGTGCCACCGGGGCAGGGCGCACAGATACGCAGTATTTT. Amino acid sequence: CATGAGRTDTQYF.

This clonotype was seen more than once but under ten times. The chain couples TRBV7-9 to TRBJ1-6, with D hard to call. The CDR3 is 12 residues long. V lost 4 bases, J lost 5 bases, and 3 bases lay in between. Germline V CDR1 and CDR2: SEHNR, FQNEAQ (reference sequence). DNA for the CDR3: TGTGCCAGCAGCTGGGATAATTCACCCCTCCACTTT. Its translation is CASSWDNSPLHF.